Given below is one T cell receptor beta chain in context. This CDR3 is 11 amino acids long. CDR1 is MNHEY and CDR2 is SMNVEV in the germline V gene (reference sequence). V was clipped by 5 bases and J by 3 bases, with 5 bases between them. This sample was taken from a study of T cell changes during pregnancy in multiple sclerosis. Using immunoSEQ multiplex PCR, the repertoire was profiled, and TCRdb retains in-frame clones only, with some absent. The table shows 45,000 or so clones, with approximately 90% occurring only once. Material: peripheral blood, obtained in the first trimester of pregnancy. The chain recombines TRBV27 with TRBJ2-7; D unresolved. The sequence was collected from a female donor with multiple sclerosis, enrolled in a pregnancy study. CDR3 sequence: CASSPLYEQYF. The CDR3 DNA is TGTGCCAGCAGTCCTCTCTACGAGCAGTACTTC.